The clone carrying this T cell receptor beta chain was observed a few times. The source of the sample is a study of blood T cell repertoires in COVID-19. The germline CDR1 and CDR2 sequences are GTSNPN and SVGIG (reference sequence). The V end was cut by 0 bases, the J end by 7 bases, with 6 bases between. The CDR3 length is 11 residues. In the original workflow: Amplification with reference gene primers provided the estimates of nucleated cell counts. Sequencing used immunoSEQ multiplex PCR; TCRdb keeps in-frame clones, though not all of them. For V, J and clone size, that table is used; D and trimming come from the DNA. The table records about 230,000 clones, approximately 88% of them present only once.

Specimen: PBMCs or T cells enriched from blood (not recorded which). The source of this sequence is a woman in her 40s with acute COVID-19. V and J are TRBV30 and TRBJ1-1; no firm D call. The CDR3 nucleotides read TGTGCCTGGAGTGTACGGAGTGAAGCTTTCTTT. This codes for CAWSVRSEAFF.